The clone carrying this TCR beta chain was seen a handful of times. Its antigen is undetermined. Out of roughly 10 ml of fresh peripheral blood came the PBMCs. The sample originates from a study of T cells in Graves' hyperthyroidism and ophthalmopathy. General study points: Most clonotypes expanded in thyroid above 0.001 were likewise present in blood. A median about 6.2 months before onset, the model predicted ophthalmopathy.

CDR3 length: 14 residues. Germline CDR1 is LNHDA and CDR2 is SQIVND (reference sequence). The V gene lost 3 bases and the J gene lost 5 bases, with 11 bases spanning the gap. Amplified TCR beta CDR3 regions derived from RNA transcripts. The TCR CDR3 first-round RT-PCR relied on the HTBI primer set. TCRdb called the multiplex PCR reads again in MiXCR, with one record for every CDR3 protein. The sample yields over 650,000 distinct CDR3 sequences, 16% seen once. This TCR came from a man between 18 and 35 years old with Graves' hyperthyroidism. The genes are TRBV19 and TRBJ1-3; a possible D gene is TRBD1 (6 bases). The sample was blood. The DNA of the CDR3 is TGTGCCAGTAGTATCGGGGGGCAGCGAAACACCATATATTTT. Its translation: CASSIGGQRNTIYF.